This T cell receptor beta chain was identified in a study of blood T cells in healthy people across ages (dated by TCRdb to about 2015). Regarding the complete study: In model experiments, template switching captured about one uniquely barcoded TCR beta cDNA molecule for every two T cells. The study analyzed two additional independent replicas of 1 million unique cDNA reads from the same blood draw for two donors, one aged 18 to 30 and one aged 80 or older. Donors of different ages were randomly distributed across sequencing lanes to avoid experimental bias. Using deep sequencing normalized with unique cDNA molecular identifiers, the study measured how TCR beta repertoire diversity changes with age. Donors were grouped into four age groups: young (average about 15 years), middle-aged (39), aged (about 60) and long-lived (approximately 75).

Library prep was done by 5' RACE. Sequencing was carried out with an Illumina HiSeq 2500. A second 7 to 11 cycle PCR used a sample-barcoded 5' primer and a J-beta primer mix. Each TCR beta cDNA molecule received a unique molecular identifier from a template-switch 5' adaptor carrying 12 random nucleotides. Each sample yielded at least 3 million CDR3-containing paired-end reads. The Mint cDNA synthesis kit, primed by a TRBC-specific oligonucleotide, was used to synthesize first-strand cDNA from all RNA. After uracil-DNA glycosylase treatment, a first 18-cycle PCR used universal primers M1SS and BC2_uni_R on all cDNA. Under the source paper's analysis protocol: For normalization, 1 million high-quality reads, each with a distinct molecular identifier, were randomly selected from each sample. Instead of being binned into consensus sequences, reads with shared molecular identifiers were discarded. MiTCR, set to a Q25 quality threshold and the strictest error-elimination algorithm, was used for CDR3 identification, clonotype clustering and error correction. A nonparametric unseen species model using Euler transformation provided a lower-bound estimate of total TCR beta diversity. The public reads were reprocessed in TCRdb via fastp at Q25 and MiXCR, keeping in-frame beta chains. All rows with the same CDR3 protein become a single entry with the most common DNA and genes. Clone size and V and J calls follow TCRdb, not the original study. For this sample there are approximately 1.5 million distinct CDR3 sequences; roughly 32% appear just once. About 11% of the sample rests with the top ten.

The 39 donors, aged about 6 to 100 years, were systemically healthy Caucasian individuals from Russia. Each donor gave ten milliliters of peripheral blood, collected into EDTA-treated Vacutainer tubes. PBMCs were isolated by Ficoll-Paque density-gradient centrifugation, with at least 6 million obtained per sample. Total RNA, at least 5.5 micrograms per sample, was extracted from PBMCs with Trizol reagent. For every donor, an aliquot of PBMCs went through flow cytometry to measure the percentages of naive CD45RAhigh/CD27high T cells. Summary of the overall study and its limitations: A strong correlation was found between observed TCR beta diversity and the percentage of naive T cells measured by flow cytometry. Observed TCR beta diversity per million T cells fell roughly linearly with age, and a significant reduction was already apparent by age roughly 40. Estimates of total diversity from one million sequenced T cells were regarded as lower bounds and underestimates. Compared with the aged group, the long-lived group had more naive CD4+ T cells, fewer expanded clones and increased TCR diversity, a pattern suggesting age selection. Because profiling used bulk unsorted PBMCs, naive and antigen-experienced compartments could not be compared conclusively. The CMV infection status of donors was not known, potentially confounding age-related changes in expanded clonotypes.

Counted from cysteine to phenylalanine, this CDR3 has 16 amino acids. Solely the CDR3 DNA is kept, with 48 bases framed from the first base. Trimmed from V: 6 bases; trimmed from J: 7 bases; junction bases lacking a gene match: 15. The germline V gene supplies CDR1 MDHEN and CDR2 SYDVKM. With respect to this clonotype: No antigen is known for it. Base qualities are not at hand, and no much larger clone is one base apart.

The chain was built from TRBV28 and TRBJ2-3, and 8 junction bases match TRBD1. The material sequenced was blood. The receptor was derived from a woman aged 25 to 39 in good health. In nucleotide form, the sequence is TGTGCCAGCAGATCACCTAGGGACAGGATTGGTTATACGCAGTATTTT. It specifies CASRSPRDRIGYTQYF.